This entry lists 24 T cell receptor beta chains sequenced from one sample in a study of T cells expressing NK-cell markers. One entry per CDR3 protein, without DNA, is what TCRdb gives after re-calling the 5' RACE reads. Its table lists some 450,000 distinct CDR3 sequences. Sequencing input: blood T cells: a sorted CD56 or NKG2C T cell subset, CD4+ or CD8+ T cells, or bulk PBMC T cells (not recorded which). The receptors shown here come from a woman aged 18 to 75 in good health.

The chain has TRBV5-4 and TRBJ2-5; the TRBD1 assignment by TCRdb is unverifiable without DNA. This CDR3 is 14 amino acids long. Looked up from germline, CDR1 is SGHNT and CDR2 is YYREEE (reference sequence). The CDR3 reads CASSLGGSEETQYF.

The chain employs TRBV18 and TRBJ2-5. Germline V gives CDR1 KGHSH, CDR2 LQKENI. The CDR3 sequence is 14 residues long. The CDR3: CASSLIRTQETQYF.

The chain carries TRBV12-3 or TRBV12-4 and TRBJ1-6. This CDR3 contains 14 residues. CDR3 loop: CASSLSSGNSPLHF.

The CDR3 is CASSLVSGNVYNEQFF. The chain is built from TRBV7-8 and TRBJ2-1; TCRdb's D call of TRBD2 is untestable without DNA. The CDR3 is 16 amino acids. Germline V lookup: CDR1 SGHVS, CDR2 FQNEAQ.

The chain is built from TRBV12-3 or TRBV12-4 and TRBJ2-3; checking the TCRdb D call of TRBD2 is not possible without DNA. The CDR3 length is 15 residues. The CDR3 loop reads CASSSASGSADTQYF.

The CDR3 is CASSFRISNGARYGYTF. The rearrangement links TRBV7-2 to TRBJ1-2; TCRdb returns TRBD1, unconfirmable since there is no DNA. Germline V gene lookup returns CDR1 SGHTA and CDR2 FQGNSA. This CDR3 spans 17 amino acids.

The CDR3 here is CSARPDRYEQYF. The chain links TRBV20-1 to TRBJ2-7. Per germline, CDR1 DFQATT and CDR2 SNEGSKA (reference sequence). The CDR3 is made up of 12 amino acids.

The chain employs TRBV7-9 and TRBJ2-3; checking the TCRdb D call of TRBD1 is not possible without DNA. The length of the CDR3 is 14 residues. Germline V gene data show CDR1 as SEHNR and CDR2 as FQNEAQ (reference sequence). The CDR3 sequence: CAGGRGLSSDTQYF.

The J gene is TRBJ2-1, the V gene TRBV4-3; TCRdb calls TRBD1, which cannot be checked without DNA. This CDR3 spans 18 amino acids. Germline CDR1 LGHNA, CDR2 YSLEER. CDR3 sequence: CASSQEWSRTSGYNEQFF.

The V and J genes are TRBV21-1 and TRBJ2-3; there is no DNA to check the TCRdb D call of TRBD2. TRBV21-1 is labeled a pseudogene. The CDR3 spans 14 residues. The CDR3 protein is CASGAGVNRVAQYF.

The chain couples TRBV24-1 to TRBJ2-2; TCRdb designates TRBD1, a call that cannot be tested without DNA. The germline gives CDR1 KGHDR, CDR2 SFDVKD. This CDR3 contains 14 residues. This chain's CDR3 is CATRPGQDTGELFF.

The chain couples TRBV18 to TRBJ2-4; the TRBD2 assignment by TCRdb is unverifiable without DNA. The CDR3 runs 13 residues. Germline CDR1 reads KGHSH; CDR2 reads LQKENI. The CDR3 is CASSPGPKNIQYF.

The genes are TRBV29-1 and TRBJ2-4. The germline V gene encodes CDR1 SQVTM and CDR2 ANQGSEA. The CDR3 runs to 13 residues. CDR3 sequence reads: CNVGGLGFNIQYF.

The chain has TRBV3-1 and TRBJ1-3. Germline V lookup: CDR1 LGHDT, CDR2 YNNKEL (reference sequence). The CDR3 has 14 residues. This chain's CDR3 is CASSSGVGGNTIYF.

The chain couples TRBV30 to TRBJ1-2; TCRdb lists TRBD1, though no DNA is available to test this call. This CDR3 is built from 15 residues. Germline assignment: CDR1 GTSNPN and CDR2 SVGIG (reference sequence). Here the CDR3 reads CAWVRWTGANYGYTF.

This chain joins TRBV3-1 and TRBJ2-1; TCRdb designates TRBD2, a call that cannot be tested without DNA. The CDR3 totals 17 residues. Germline CDR1 is LGHDT and CDR2 is YNNKEL (reference sequence). This CDR3 reads CASSQDLLAGTYNEQFF.

The CDR3 loop is CSVAPLYGYTF. The chain has TRBV29-1 and TRBJ1-2; TCRdb indicates TRBD1, and absent DNA this call remains unverified. This CDR3 has 11 amino acids. Germline CDR1 is SQVTM and CDR2 is ANQGSEA.

This CDR3 reads CASSLRAEEQYF. The chain joins TRBV7-9 to TRBJ2-7; absent DNA, TCRdb's TRBD1 call cannot be checked. The CDR3 runs to 12 residues. CDR1 and CDR2 from the germline V gene are SEHNR and FQNEAQ (reference sequence).

V and J are TRBV2 and TRBJ2-3; with no DNA, the TCRdb D assignment of TRBD1 cannot be verified. CDR3 size: 15 residues. Per the germline V gene, CDR1 is SNHLY and CDR2 is FYNNEI. This CDR3 is CASRPPGGRADTQYF.

The chain is built from TRBV6-5 and TRBJ2-4; the TRBD2 assignment by TCRdb is unverifiable without DNA. This CDR3 has 16 amino acids. The V gene's germline CDR1 is MNHEY and CDR2 SVGAGI. CDR3: CASSLLGTQNSHIQYF.

The rearrangement joins TRBV7-2 to TRBJ2-2; the D call of TRBD2 rests on TCRdb alone, since no DNA is present to check it. Germline loops: CDR1 SGHTA, CDR2 FQGNSA. The CDR3 is 15 amino acids. CDR3: CASRTSGRAVGELFF. Full variable domain (outside the CDR3, taken from reference TRBV7-2 and TRBJ2-2): GAGVSQSPSNKVTEKGKDVELRCDPISGHTALYWYRQSLGQGLEFLIYFQGNSAPDKSGLPSDRFSAERTGGSVSTLTIQRTQQEDSAVYLCASRTSGRAVGELFFGEGSRLTVL.

CDR3: CASSLAILAEQYF. The rearrangement uses TRBV5-1 and TRBJ2-7. This CDR3 is 13 amino acids long. Germline assignment: CDR1 SGHRS and CDR2 YFSETQ. Together with reference TRBV5-1 and TRBJ2-7, the CDR3 gives the full variable domain: KAGVTQTPRYLIKTRGQQVTLSCSPISGHRSVSWYQQTPGQGLQFLFEYFSETQRNKGNFPGRFSGRQFSNSRSEMNVSTLELGDSALYLCASSLAILAEQYFGPGTRLTVT.

This chain connects TRBV5-4 to TRBJ1-2; the D gene TCRdb calls, TRBD1, cannot be checked with no DNA. Germline values: CDR1 SGHNT, CDR2 YYREEE (reference sequence). The CDR3 contains 14 residues. The CDR3 loop reads CASSPDRISYGYTF. Together with reference TRBV5-4 and TRBJ1-2, the CDR3 gives the full variable domain: ETGVTQSPTHLIKTRGQQVTLRCSSQSGHNTVSWYQQALGQGPQFIFQYYREEENGRGNFPPRFSGLQFPNYSSELNVNALELDDSALYLCASSPDRISYGYTFGSGTRLTVV.

The chain has TRBV5-6 and TRBJ2-5. Germline-derived CDR1 and CDR2 are SGHDT and YYEEEE. CDR3 length equals 13 residues. The CDR3 loop is CASSPTFQETQYF.